These 16 T cell receptor beta chains were sequenced from one sample in a study of blood T cell repertoires in COVID-19. Data came from immunoSEQ multiplex PCR; TCRdb stores just in-frame clones and leaves some out. This sample has some 66,000 clones; roughly 92% occur once, and the top ten carry approximately 2.9%. Material: peripheral blood. These receptors all come from an older man with active COVID-19.

The rearrangement uses TRBV9 and TRBJ1-2; D gene unclear. V lost 1 base and J lost 0, with 10 bases in between. Per germline, CDR1 SGDLS and CDR2 YYNGEE. The CDR3 has 15 residues. CDR3 DNA sequence: TGTGCCAGCAGCGTATTTGGGGAGTCTAACTATGGCTACACCTTC. It encodes CASSVFGESNYGYTF.

The chain employs TRBV2 and TRBJ2-3; 9 bases line up with TRBD2. CDR1 is SNHLY and CDR2 is FYNNEI in the germline V gene. The CDR3 covers 14 residues. The V segment lost 4 bases and the J segment 1 base; nucleotides outside the gene matches: 0. CDR3 loop: CASSGTSGTDTQYF. The CDR3 nucleotides read TGTGCCAGCAGTGGGACTAGCGGCACAGATACGCAGTATTTT.

The V call is TRBV19, the J call TRBJ1-1; D is possibly TRBD1 (6 bases). Deletions cut 5 bases from V and 6 bases from J, with 22 bases between. Germline lookup yields CDR1 LNHDA and CDR2 SQIVND (reference sequence). CDR3 length: 16 residues. CDR3 in amino acids: CASSLRGGDRSAEAFF. DNA of the CDR3: TGTGCCAGTAGTCTCCGCGGGGGCGATCGTTCCGCTGAAGCTTTCTTT.

This chain joins TRBV6-6 and TRBJ1-6; D is undetermined. CDR1 MNHNY and CDR2 SVGAGI come from the germline V gene (reference sequence). Trimming pared 7 bases from V and 9 bases from J, leaving 13 bases between. The CDR3 spans 13 residues. DNA for the CDR3: TGTGCCAGCATCCTCGCAGAGGGTTCACCCCTCCACTTT. Encoded protein: CASILAEGSPLHF.

The V gene is TRBV19, the J gene TRBJ2-3, with TRBD2 matching over 12 bases. The CDR3 sequence is 18 residues long. Per germline, CDR1 LNHDA and CDR2 SQIVND (reference sequence). The V segment lost 4 bases and the J segment 7 bases; nucleotides outside the gene matches: 15. CDR3 protein: CASSSSASGGASSNTQYF. CDR3 coding DNA: TGTGCCAGTAGTAGTAGTGCTAGCGGGGGGGCATCTTCTAATACGCAGTATTTT.

J is TRBJ2-2 and V is TRBV4-2, with a tentative D call TRBD2 (6 bases). V was shortened by 4 bases and J by 7 bases, with 10 bases between the two germline ends. This CDR3 comprises 13 residues. Germline V gene sequence: CDR1 LGHNA, CDR2 YNFKEQ. CDR3 amino acids: CASSRGLNGELFF. The CDR3 DNA reads as TGTGCCAGCAGCCGGGGACTCAACGGGGAGCTGTTTTTT.

The J gene is TRBJ1-1, the V gene TRBV12-3 or TRBV12-4; 7 bases line up with TRBD1. V lost 3 bases, J lost 6 bases, and 4 bases stayed unmatched. The CDR3 spans 13 residues. The CDR3 DNA is TGTGCCAGCAGTTTCTCGGACAGGTCTGAAGCTTTCTTT. This translates into CASSFSDRSEAFF.

This clone has just one count. Other DNA sequences within the sample encode an identical CDR3. This chain links TRBV7-3 with TRBJ2-2, with 8 nucleotides matching TRBD2. After removal of 5 bases from V and 1 base from J, the junction contained 6 bases not matched to a gene. The CDR3 has 16 residues. Germline-derived CDR1 and CDR2 are SGHTA and FQGTGA. This CDR3 reads CASSPGSGGNTGELFF. The CDR3 nucleotides are TGTGCCAGCAGCCCGGGAAGCGGGGGGAACACCGGGGAGCTGTTTTTT.

In nucleotides, the CDR3 is TGTGCCAGTAGTTCGTCCGGGACAGGGATATACAAGGTCTCCTACGAGCAGTACTTC. Translation: CASSSSGTGIYKVSYEQYF. J is TRBJ2-7 and V is TRBV19, with 9 bases identical to TRBD1. Germline CDR1 and CDR2: LNHDA and SQIVND (reference sequence). V was clipped by 5 bases and J by 0 bases; unmatched bases: 17. The CDR3 runs 19 residues.

The chain links TRBV7-2 to TRBJ1-1; 7 nucleotides match TRBD1. V lost 5 bases and J lost 8; bases outside the gene matches: 11. This CDR3 is built from 14 residues. Germline values: CDR1 SGHTA, CDR2 FQGNSA. The CDR3 loop is CASSLWTGSGEAFF. CDR3 in DNA: TGTGCCAGCAGCCTATGGACAGGATCGGGCGAAGCTTTCTTT.

The chain uses TRBV18 and TRBJ2-2; 8 bases are shared with TRBD1. Trimming cost V 3 bases and J 5 bases; bases outside gene matches: 5. Germline V gene lookup returns CDR1 KGHSH and CDR2 LQKENI. CDR3 size: 15 residues. For the CDR3, the DNA is TGTGCCAGCTCACCGAGGGGACAGGCAACCGGGGAGCTGTTTTTT. Its protein is CASSPRGQATGELFF.

V gene TRBV19 combines with J gene TRBJ2-7; 10 bases agree with TRBD1. Germline CDR1 is LNHDA and CDR2 is SQIVND (reference sequence). With V trimmed by 4 bases and J by 2 bases, 5 bases remained unmatched. The CDR3 length is 15 residues. DNA for the CDR3: TGTGCCAGTAGTAATACCGGGACAGGGGCCTACGAGCAGTACTTC. It codes for CASSNTGTGAYEQYF.

For the CDR3, the DNA is TGTGCCAGCAGGTCTAGCGGCACAGATACGCAGTATTTT. Amino acid sequence: CASRSSGTDTQYF. The rearrangement links TRBV27 to TRBJ2-3; perhaps TRBD2 as D (6 bases). The CDR3 runs to 13 residues. The V end lost 6 bases, the J end lost 1 base, and 8 bases lay between the germline ends. CDR1 MNHEY and CDR2 SMNVEV come from the germline V gene (reference sequence).

This clone appeared a single time. The chain is built from TRBV3-1 (or the pseudogene TRBV3-2) and TRBJ2-5; 10 bases are a match to TRBD2. The trim removed 5 bases at V and 3 bases at J, leaving 9 bases unmatched. This CDR3 spans 16 amino acids. Germline assignment: CDR1 LGHDT and CDR2 YNNKEL (reference sequence). The CDR3 coding sequence is TGTGCCAGCAGCTCAAGGTCTAGCGGGGGAGAAGAGACCCAGTACTTC. Amino acid sequence: CASSSRSSGGEETQYF.

This clone appeared a single time. This chain links TRBV19 with TRBJ2-5, with 7 bases aligning to TRBD1. Germline assignment: CDR1 LNHDA and CDR2 SQIVND (reference sequence). V shed 6 bases, J shed 5 bases, and the junction held 6 bases outside the gene matches. CDR3 length equals 13 residues. The DNA of the CDR3 is TGTGCCAGTAGGCGGACAGGCGGGGAGACCCAGTACTTC. This encodes CASRRTGGETQYF.

This chain uses TRBV27 with TRBJ2-4; D may be TRBD2 (5 bases). Germline CDR1 and CDR2: MNHEY and SMNVEV (reference sequence). With 6 bases removed from V and 9 bases from J, the gap between germline ends came to 15 bases. The CDR3 loop spans 13 amino acids. The CDR3 sequence: CASRPSEEAIQYF. CDR3 DNA sequence: TGTGCCAGCAGGCCCAGTGAGGAGGCCATTCAGTACTTC.